What follows describes a single T cell receptor beta chain. Some clones are missing from TCRdb's copy, which holds only in-frame ones; the method was immunoSEQ multiplex PCR. The sample records 65,000 to 75,000 clones, approximately 87% being singletons. This specimen belongs to a study of blood T cell repertoires in COVID-19. The junction had 9 bases not matched to a gene; V was cut back by 1 base and J by 13 bases. The germline gives CDR1 SGHRS, CDR2 YFSETQ. The CDR3 consists of 15 residues. The sequenced sample was peripheral blood. The source is a man aged 45-65 years with active COVID-19. The chain links TRBV5-1 to TRBJ2-1, with 12 bases matching TRBD2. CDR3 in amino acids: CASSLSPGLAGSQFF. For the CDR3, the DNA is TGCGCCAGCAGCTTGTCCCCCGGACTAGCGGGAAGTCAGTTCTTC.